The TCR beta chain under discussion was sequenced for a study of T cell changes during pregnancy in multiple sclerosis. Only in-frame clones appear in the TCRdb table, and some are missing; sequencing was by immunoSEQ multiplex PCR. The table has fewer than 100,000 clones, 93% seen once. V was clipped by 0 bases and J by 6 bases, with 18 bases between them. The CDR3 covers 16 residues. Germline-derived CDR1 and CDR2 are LGHNA and YSLEER. The V and J genes are TRBV4-3 and TRBJ2-7, with D unclear. This specimen was peripheral blood, taken after pregnancy. This TCR was recovered from a female donor in good health, enrolled as a control in a pregnancy study. CDR3 amino acids: CASSQEVLVLTSEQYF. CDR3 DNA: TGCGCCAGCAGCCAAGAAGTACTGGTCCTTACGAGCGAGCAGTACTTC.